This is a list of T cell receptor beta chains from one sample in a study of identical twins. Using its own MiXCR run on the 5' RACE reads, TCRdb lists one record per CDR3 protein. Of 200,000 to 250,000 distinct CDR3 sequences in the sample, 6% to 8.5% were seen once. These data were also reused for a study on yellow fever vaccine responses in identical twins.

Specimen: CD8+ T cells sorted from blood. The origin of the receptors is a woman under 30 in good health. Each CDR3 is given with its conserved first and last residue. D genes are given only for firm matches. Clone size, where shown, is once, few, many, or a class for clones that have expanded.

CDR3 length	D gene	V gene	clone size	J gene	CDR3 DNA	CDR3 protein
13	NA	TRBV20-1	many	TRBJ2-7	TGCAGTGCTAGGGACGGTAACTCCTACGAGCAGTACTTC	CSARDGNSYEQYF
12	NA	TRBV2	few	TRBJ1-2	TGTGCCTCAAAGGGGGAAAACTATGGCTACACCTTC	CASKGENYGYTF
15	NA	TRBV20-1	few	TRBJ2-2	TGCAGTGCTAGAGAATACAGGTCGAACACCGGGGAGCTGTTTTTT	CSAREYRSNTGELFF
15	NA	TRBV5-1	NA	TRBJ2-5	TGCGCCAGCAGCCAGACAACACAGGGTGGGGAGACCCAGTACTTC	CASSQTTQGGETQYF
17	NA	TRBV2	NA	TRBJ2-3	TGTGCCAGCAGTGAGTCGAAAAGGGGCCTAACGGGAGATACGCAGTATTTT	CASSESKRGLTGDTQYF
16	NA	TRBV6-1	few	TRBJ1-6	TGTGCCAGCAGCCCGGAGGGCTCCTCCTATAATTCACCCCTCCACTTT	CASSPEGSSYNSPLHF
14	NA	TRBV6-2/TRBV6-3	many	TRBJ2-1	TGTGCCAGCAGCCATCGGGACAACTACAATGAGCAGTTCTTC	CASSHRDNYNEQFF
14	TRBD2	TRBV7-2	many	TRBJ2-2	TGTGCCAGCCGACTAGCGGGAGTGACCGGGGAGCTGTTTTTT	CASRLAGVTGELFF
12	TRBD1	TRBV6-1	few	TRBJ1-1	TGTGCCAGCAGCAGGACAGGGACTGAAGCTTTCTTT	CASSRTGTEAFF
13	NA	TRBV20-1	NA	TRBJ1-2	TGCAGTGCTAAAGACACTTCTAACTATGGCTACACCTTC	CSAKDTSNYGYTF
15	NA	TRBV29-1	many	TRBJ2-7	TGCAGCGTTGAGGTGGGGACCGGGCCCCTCTACGAGCAGTACTTC	CSVEVGTGPLYEQYF
18	TRBD2	TRBV4-1	few	TRBJ2-3	TGCGCCAGCAGCCACCCGGGACTAGCGGGGGGGGTGACAGATACGCAGTATTTT	CASSHPGLAGGVTDTQYF
16	NA	TRBV6-1	NA	TRBJ2-7	TGTGCCAGCAGTGAAGAATCCTGGGCGCCGGGCTACGAGCAGTACTTC	CASSEESWAPGYEQYF
14	TRBD1	TRBV5-1	many	TRBJ2-1	TGCGCCAGCAGCTTAAGACAGGGGGCCTATGAGCAGTTCTTC	CASSLRQGAYEQFF
14	NA	TRBV4-1	NA	TRBJ2-1	TGCGCCAGCAGCCAAGTTCGGTGGGGGGATGAGCAGTTCTTC	CASSQVRWGDEQFF
16	TRBD2	TRBV28	few	TRBJ2-1	TGTGCCAGCCGCCCTACTAGCGGGAGTAACTACAATGAGCAGTTCTTC	CASRPTSGSNYNEQFF
14	NA	TRBV15	many	TRBJ1-5	TGTGCCACCAGCAGAGATTTCTCCGAGCAGCCCCAGCATTTT	CATSRDFSEQPQHF
14	NA	TRBV11-2	NA	TRBJ2-1	TGTGCCAGCAGCCTTTTGACCGATTACAATGAGCAGTTCTTC	CASSLLTDYNEQFF
14	TRBD1	TRBV29-1	many	TRBJ1-3	TGCAGCGTTGAAGAGACAGGGGCCGGAAACACCATATATTTT	CSVEETGAGNTIYF
18	TRBD2	TRBV28	NA	TRBJ2-1	TGTGCCAGCAGCCTGACTAGCGGGGGGCCTAGCTCCTACAATGAGCAGTTCTTC	CASSLTSGGPSSYNEQFF
16	NA	TRBV9	few	TRBJ2-1	TGTGCCAGCAGCGTAGGCGGTGGGATCTCCTACAATGAGCAGTTCTTC	CASSVGGGISYNEQFF
17	TRBD2	TRBV5-1	few	TRBJ2-3	TGCGCCAGCAGCCCATGGACTAGCGGGGGGTTCACAGATACGCAGTATTTT	CASSPWTSGGFTDTQYF
12	NA	TRBV7-9	NA	TRBJ1-2	TGTGCCAGCAGCTTATATTCCGGTGGCTACACCTTC	CASSLYSGGYTF
14	NA	TRBV9	few	TRBJ2-3	TGTGCCAGCAGCGTAGATGGGTGGGCAGATACGCAGTATTTT	CASSVDGWADTQYF
14	NA	TRBV7-2	NA	TRBJ2-7	TGTGCCAGCAGCTTAGGGGGCCTTACCTACGAGCAGTACTTC	CASSLGGLTYEQYF
13	TRBD2	TRBV6-1	NA	TRBJ2-5	TGTGCCAGCAGTGCGGGGGGCCAAGAGACCCAGTACTTC	CASSAGGQETQYF
15	TRBD1	TRBV27	few	TRBJ2-1	TGTGCCAGCAGTGAGGGACAGGGGAGTAGTGATGAGCAGTTCTTC	CASSEGQGSSDEQFF
14	TRBD1	TRBV12-3/TRBV12-4	many	TRBJ2-1	TGTGCCAGCACCCCAGGGACAGGGGCGGGTGAGCAGTTCTTC	CASTPGTGAGEQFF
15	TRBD1	TRBV7-6	few	TRBJ1-3	TGTGCCAGCAGCTTGGACAGGGCCTCTGGAAACACCATATATTTT	CASSLDRASGNTIYF
13	NA	TRBV11-2	NA	TRBJ1-1	TGTGCCAGCAGCCAGGGACGGGGGAATGAGGCTTTCTTT	CASSQGRGNEAFF
17	NA	TRBV4-1	many	TRBJ1-5	TGCGCCAGCAGCCAAACGCTGGGGGCGTATAGCAATCAGCCCCAGCATTTT	CASSQTLGAYSNQPQHF
15	NA	TRBV2	NA	TRBJ1-5	TGTGCCAGCAGTGATCTCTTGAGGTTGGATCAGCCCCAGCATTTT	CASSDLLRLDQPQHF
11	NA	TRBV7-7	NA	TRBJ2-2	TGTGCCACCAGTCTCGGCGGGGAGCTGTTTTTT	CATSLGGELFF
14	NA	TRBV20-1	few	TRBJ2-1	TGCAGTGCTAGAGCCCTCGGCGGATACAATGAGCAGTTCTTC	CSARALGGYNEQFF
17	TRBD1	TRBV11-2	many	TRBJ2-1	TGTGCCAGCAGCTTAGGCCGCATCCGGGACAGATACAATGAGCAGTTCTTC	CASSLGRIRDRYNEQFF
12	NA	TRBV2	many	TRBJ2-7	TGTGCCAGCACGGGACATGCCTACGAGCAGTACTTC	CASTGHAYEQYF
14	NA	TRBV6-4	many	TRBJ2-3	TGTGCCAGCAGTGTGTCCCACAGCACAGATACGCAGTATTTT	CASSVSHSTDTQYF
15	NA	TRBV12-3/TRBV12-4	many	TRBJ2-2	TGTGCCAGCAGTTTCCCGGATTCGGACACCGGGGAGCTGTTTTTT	CASSFPDSDTGELFF
15	NA	TRBV5-6	NA	TRBJ2-6	TGTGCCAGCAGCTTGTCCCCCTCTGGGGCCAACGTCCTGACTTTC	CASSLSPSGANVLTF
13	NA	TRBV2	once	TRBJ2-7	TGTGCCAGGGAAGGCGGGAAAACCTACGAGCAGTACTTC	CAREGGKTYEQYF
15	NA	TRBV4-2	few	TRBJ2-2	TGTGCCAGCAGCCCGAAGGGGGGGAACACCGGGGAGCTGTTTTTT	CASSPKGGNTGELFF
16	NA	TRBV7-8	few	TRBJ2-1	TGTGCCAGCAGCGAGGGACTCTTGGGGAAGTACAATGAGCAGTTCTTC	CASSEGLLGKYNEQFF
13	TRBD2	TRBV6-1	NA	TRBJ2-1	TGTGCCAGCGGATCTAGCGGTCTCAATGAGCAGTTCTTC	CASGSSGLNEQFF
11	NA	TRBV28	NA	TRBJ2-1	TGTGCCAGCAGTTATACAGGGCAGCAGTTCTTC	CASSYTGQQFF
17	NA	TRBV11-3	few	TRBJ1-1	TGTGCCAGCAGCCCAAATCCAGGGGCCCTTATGAACACTGAAGCTTTCTTT	CASSPNPGALMNTEAFF
17	NA	TRBV11-2	many	TRBJ2-1	TGTGCCAGCAGCTTAGTGGGGTGGCAGACCGCCTACAATGAGCAGTTCTTC	CASSLVGWQTAYNEQFF
13	NA	TRBV12-3/TRBV12-4	many	TRBJ2-2	TGTGCCAGCAGAGAGTATAACACCGGGGAGCTGTTTTTT	CASREYNTGELFF
15	NA	TRBV15	NA	TRBJ2-1	TGTGCCACCAGCGAGGACCCTAGGGGTGGGGATGAGCAGTTCTTC	CATSEDPRGGDEQFF
16	TRBD2	TRBV7-2	NA	TRBJ2-5	TGTGCCAGCAGCGCGAACCCGACTAGCTTATGGGAGACCCAGTACTTC	CASSANPTSLWETQYF
13	TRBD1	TRBV12-3/TRBV12-4	many	TRBJ2-7	TGTGCCAGCAGTCCGACAGGGTTTTACGAGCAGTACTTC	CASSPTGFYEQYF
16	NA	TRBV25-1	few	TRBJ2-1	TGTGCCAGCAGTGAATTTCCGGGAGACGGGGACAATGAGCAGTTCTTC	CASSEFPGDGDNEQFF
16	NA	TRBV6-5	many	TRBJ1-6	TGTGCCAGCAGTTACTTGGAGGATAACGACAATTCACCCCTCCACTTT	CASSYLEDNDNSPLHF
13	NA	TRBV6-6	few	TRBJ1-4	TGTGCCAGCAGTGGGGAATTGAATGAAAAACTGTTTTTT	CASSGELNEKLFF
15	NA	TRBV11-1	NA	TRBJ2-1	TGTGCCAGCAGCCTCTTAGCTGGGAAGGTCAATGAGCAGTTCTTC	CASSLLAGKVNEQFF